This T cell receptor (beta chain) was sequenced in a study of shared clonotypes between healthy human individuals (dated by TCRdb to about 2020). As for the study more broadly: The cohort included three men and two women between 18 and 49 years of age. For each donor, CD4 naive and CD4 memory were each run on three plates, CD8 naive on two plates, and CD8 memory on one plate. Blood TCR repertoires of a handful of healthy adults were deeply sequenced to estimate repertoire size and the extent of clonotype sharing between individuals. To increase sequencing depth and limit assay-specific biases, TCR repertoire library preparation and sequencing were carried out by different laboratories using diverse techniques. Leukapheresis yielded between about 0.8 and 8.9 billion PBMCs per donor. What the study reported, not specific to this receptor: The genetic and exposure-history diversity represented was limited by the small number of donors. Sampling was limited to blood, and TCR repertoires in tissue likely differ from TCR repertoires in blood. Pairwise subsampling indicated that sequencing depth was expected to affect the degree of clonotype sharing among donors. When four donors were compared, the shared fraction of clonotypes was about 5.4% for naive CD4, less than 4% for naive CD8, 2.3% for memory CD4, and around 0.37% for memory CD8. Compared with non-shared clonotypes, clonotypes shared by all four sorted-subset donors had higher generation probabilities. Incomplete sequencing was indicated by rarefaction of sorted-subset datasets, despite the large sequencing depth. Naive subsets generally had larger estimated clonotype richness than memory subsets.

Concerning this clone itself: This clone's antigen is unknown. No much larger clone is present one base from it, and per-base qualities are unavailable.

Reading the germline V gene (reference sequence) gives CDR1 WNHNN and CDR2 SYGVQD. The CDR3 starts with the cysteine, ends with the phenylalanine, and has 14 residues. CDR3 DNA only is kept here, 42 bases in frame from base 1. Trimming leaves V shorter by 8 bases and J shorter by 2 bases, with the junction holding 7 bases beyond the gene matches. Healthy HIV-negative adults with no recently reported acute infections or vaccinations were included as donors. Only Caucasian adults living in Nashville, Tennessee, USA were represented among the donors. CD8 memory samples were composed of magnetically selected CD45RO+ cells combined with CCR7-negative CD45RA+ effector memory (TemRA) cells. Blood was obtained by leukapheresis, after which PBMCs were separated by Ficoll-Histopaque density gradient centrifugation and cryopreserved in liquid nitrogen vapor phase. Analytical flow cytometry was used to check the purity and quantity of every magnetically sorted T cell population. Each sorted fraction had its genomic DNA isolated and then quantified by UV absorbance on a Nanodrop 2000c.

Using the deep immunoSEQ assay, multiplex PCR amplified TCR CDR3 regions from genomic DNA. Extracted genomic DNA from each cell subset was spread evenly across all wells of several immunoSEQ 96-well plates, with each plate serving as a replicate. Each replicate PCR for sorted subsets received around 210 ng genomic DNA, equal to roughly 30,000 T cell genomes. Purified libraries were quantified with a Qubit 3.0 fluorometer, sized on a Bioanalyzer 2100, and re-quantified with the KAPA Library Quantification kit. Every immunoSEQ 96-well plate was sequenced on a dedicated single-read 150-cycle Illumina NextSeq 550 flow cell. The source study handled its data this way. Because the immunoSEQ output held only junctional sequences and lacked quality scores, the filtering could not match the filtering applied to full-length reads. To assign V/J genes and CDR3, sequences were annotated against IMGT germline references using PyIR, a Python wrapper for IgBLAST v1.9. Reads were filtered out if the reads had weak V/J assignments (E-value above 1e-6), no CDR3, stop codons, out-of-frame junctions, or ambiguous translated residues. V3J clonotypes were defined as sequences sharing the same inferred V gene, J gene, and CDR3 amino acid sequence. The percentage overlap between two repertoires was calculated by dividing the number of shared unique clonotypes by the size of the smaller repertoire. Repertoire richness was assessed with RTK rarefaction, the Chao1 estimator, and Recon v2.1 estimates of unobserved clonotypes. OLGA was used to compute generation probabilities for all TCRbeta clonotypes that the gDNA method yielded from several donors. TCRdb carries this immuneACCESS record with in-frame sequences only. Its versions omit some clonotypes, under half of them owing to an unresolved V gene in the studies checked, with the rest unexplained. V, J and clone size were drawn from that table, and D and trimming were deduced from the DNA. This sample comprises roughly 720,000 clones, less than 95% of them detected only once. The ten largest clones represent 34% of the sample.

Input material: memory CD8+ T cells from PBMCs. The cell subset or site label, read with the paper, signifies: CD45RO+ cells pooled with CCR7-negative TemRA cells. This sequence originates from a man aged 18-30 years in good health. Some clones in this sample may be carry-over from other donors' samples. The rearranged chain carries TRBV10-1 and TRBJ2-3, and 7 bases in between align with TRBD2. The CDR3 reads CASLKRENTDTQYF. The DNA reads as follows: TGCGCCAGCCTCAAGCGGGAAAACACAGATACGCAGTATTTT.